Sequencing of this TCR beta chain was carried out in a study of T cell responses to AZD1222 COVID-19 vaccine. The germline gives CDR1 GTSNPN, CDR2 SVGIG (reference sequence). This CDR3 has 12 amino acids. Deletions cut 2 bases from V and 4 bases from J, with 8 bases between. Repertoires were generated with immunoSEQ multiplex PCR, while TCRdb's copy carries only in-frame clones and drops some. The repertoire holds approximately 150,000 clones, with roughly 92% as singletons. Material: peripheral blood, obtained on day 0 of AZD1222 vaccination. This sequence joins TRBV30 and TRBJ1-1; D is unresolved. The TCR sequence derives from an adult in good health. CDR3 region: CAWSQRGTEAFF. CDR3 nucleotides: TGTGCCTGGAGTCAACGTGGCACTGAAGCTTTCTTT.